Included here is one T cell receptor beta chain sequence, with context. Its antigen is currently not known. Base qualities are not recorded, but no much larger clone differs from it by a single base. From the cysteine through the phenylalanine, the CDR3 covers 15 amino acids. Only the CDR3 part of the read is kept: 45 bases, read in frame from the first base. The germline V gene encodes CDR1 LNHDA and CDR2 SQIVND (reference sequence). V lost 4 bases and J lost 0 bases; the stretch between them is 7 bases long. This entry belongs to a study of beta chain features in type 1 diabetes (dated by TCRdb to between 2017 and 2018). Broadly, across the study: Patients and healthy donors did not differ in mean age, gender distribution, total cell number or subset yield. In the study, recently diagnosed type 1 diabetes patients and matched healthy donors were compared on the TCRB repertoires of their sorted circulating CD4+ T cell subsets. A total of 107,917,701 sorted cells were examined across all samples, and a strong correlation was observed between cell number per subset and RNA yield. Regulatory and stem cell-like memory subsets were obtained from only 8 patients and roughly 8 healthy donors, while naive and central memory subsets were obtained from all 30 or so donors. Study-level results and caveats: PCR might favor shorter templates, but patient and control samples were amplified and corrected together, so any skew would affect both groups equally. Because cDNA rather than genomic DNA was sequenced, highly expressing activated cells could have been over-represented, although no difference in activation and CD3 levels was found between groups. Naive, central memory and regulatory TCRB repertoires appeared more similar among patients than among healthy donors. Only small numbers of individuals were included in the HLA sub-analyses, which left unresolved whether HLA type had any influence on TCRB rearrangement. Patients with type 1 diabetes made fewer insertions and deleted more nucleotides at VDJ recombination sites, implying thymic rearrangement abnormalities. Type 1 diabetes patients showed a moderate but significant shortening of TCRB CDR3 length in all four CD4+ subsets.

The entire amount of isolated RNA was reverse transcribed using the High Capacity cDNA Reverse Transcription Kit, so the sequenced TCRB transcripts were expressed ones. Deep immunoSEQ sequencing was performed on naive, central memory and regulatory T cell samples, with an average of approximately 4 million total reads per sample. Sorted cells were lysed in RLT buffer and RNA was extracted with DNase-treated RNeasy Micro or Mini kits, depending on cell number. Each cell subset was processed on its own to prevent cross-contamination, while patient and healthy donor samples were processed together. The immunoSEQ multiplex PCR was used to amplify TCRB sequences from cDNA, yielding 87-bp fragments that span the CDR3 region. The amplicons were sequenced using the Illumina HiSeq platform. Under the source paper's analysis protocol: PCR bias was computationally corrected using synthetic template baselines, reads within Hamming distance 2 were collapsed, and singletons that could not be merged were discarded. Reads were aligned to IMGT to assign V, D and J genes, CDR3 length, and insertions or deletions at six rearrangement sites. Within each subset, clonotype counts were normalized to sorted cell number, after which true diversity and Gini coefficients were computed with the tcR R package. The overlap coefficient, calculated on TCRB nucleotide sequences, was used to measure repertoire sharing. As a proxy for the pre-selection repertoire, out-of-frame TCRB sequences from naive cells were analyzed. TCRdb mirrors the immuneACCESS table, restricted to in-frame sequences. Some clones are absent from its copies; in checked studies, under half trace to an unresolved V gene, and the reason for the others is unknown. V, J and clone size are taken as reported in that table, and D and trimming were inferred from the DNA itself. A total of some 330,000 clones appear in this sample, approximately 11% of them only once. The ten largest clones add up to 0.015% of the sample.

Each donor gave one peripheral blood draw, about 100 mL on average, collected into heparinised tubes. Using a panel that included CD45RO, CCR7, CD25, CD127, CD95 and CD27, naive, central memory, regulatory and stem cell-like memory CD4+ T cells were sorted on a BD FACSAria II. Every sorted population had a purity above 95%. PBMCs were separated immediately by Lymphoprep density gradient centrifugation and were stained directly, without being cultured. So that batch effects would be minimized, each experiment stained and sorted samples in pairs, pairing one healthy donor with one patient. The source of this sequence is a woman aged 25-40 years in good health. This chain joins TRBV19 to TRBJ2-6, with TRBD1 as a weak D call on 6 bases. Input material: naive CD4+ T cells from blood. The sample's cell subset or site, from its label and the paper: true naive CD4+ T cells. The CDR3 in this case is CASSKQGSGANVLTF. DNA sequence: TGTGCCAGTAGTAAACAGGGCTCTGGGGCCAACGTCCTGACTTTC.